Listed below are T cell receptor beta chains from one sample, sequenced in a study of PD-1 blockade in classical Hodgkin lymphoma. The data were produced by immunoSEQ multiplex PCR, yet TCRdb's version contains in-frame clones alone and is incomplete. The profile shows more than 95,000 clones, around 90% of them singletons. This specimen was peripheral blood mononuclear cells (PBMCs), taken before the fourth cycle of nivolumab. Source of these receptors: a human donor with classical Hodgkin lymphoma. The CDR3 runs from the conserved cysteine through the conserved F or W. A D gene is named only where the DNA matches it firmly. Clone size is shown for a subset of rows, as once, few, many or a class of expanded clone.

D gene	V gene	J gene	CDR3 length	clone size	CDR3 DNA	CDR3 protein
.	TRBV28	TRBJ2-3	16	.	TGTGCCAGCAGTTTATGGGGGCGGAGAGGCACAGATACGCAGTATTTT	CASSLWGRRGTDTQYF
.	TRBV29-1	TRBJ2-1	14	once	TGCAGCGCTAGACTGTCGACTAGTTGGAATGAGCAGTTCTTC	CSARLSTSWNEQFF
.	TRBV27	TRBJ2-7	15	.	TGTGCCAGCAGTTTACCATCCAGGGTGGCGTACGAGCAGTACTTC	CASSLPSRVAYEQYF
.	TRBV30	TRBJ1-2	16	.	TGTGCCTGGGATGGTCCCGCCATTCTACACGACTATGGCTACACCTTC	CAWDGPAILHDYGYTF
TRBD1	TRBV28	TRBJ1-2	17	.	TGTGCCAGCGGAGGGCGAGGGGGACAGGGGGCGTACTATGGCTACACCTTC	CASGGRGGQGAYYGYTF
.	TRBV28	TRBJ1-2	12	.	TGTGCCAGCAGTTCCTCAAACTATGGCTACACCTTC	CASSSSNYGYTF
.	TRBV28	TRBJ2-1	14	.	TGTGCCAGCAGTTTTGGTGACAGGTACAATGAGCAGTTCTTC	CASSFGDRYNEQFF
.	TRBV5-1	TRBJ1-2	14	.	TGCGCCAGCAGCTTGTTAGGCGTGCGAAATGGCTACACCTTC	CASSLLGVRNGYTF
.	TRBV10-1	TRBJ2-3	16	.	TGCGCCAGCAGTGAGTCGTTCCAGCGGAGCACAGATACGCAGTATTTT	CASSESFQRSTDTQYF
TRBD2	TRBV7-6	TRBJ2-1	14	.	TGTGCCAGCAGCCCGACTAGCGGCGGGAATGAGCAGTTCTTC	CASSPTSGGNEQFF
.	TRBV25-1	TRBJ2-5	15	.	TGTGCCAGCAGCAGAGGAGGTCAGGGATCGGAGACCCAGTACTTC	CASSRGGQGSETQYF
.	TRBV6-6	TRBJ2-7	13	.	TGTGCCAGCAGTAGCAGTACTAGCCCCGAGCAGTACTTC	CASSSSTSPEQYF
TRBD1	TRBV29-1	TRBJ2-1	13	.	TGCAGCGAAAGACAGGGCCTATACAATGAGCAGTTCTTC	CSERQGLYNEQFF
.	TRBV7-9	TRBJ1-2	12	few	TGTGCCAGCAGTCAGGGACAAAGGGGCTACACCTTC	CASSQGQRGYTF
.	TRBV15	TRBJ2-5	14	.	TGTGCCACCAGCAGAGATATAGGGTACCGGGCCCAGTACTTC	CATSRDIGYRAQYF
TRBD2	TRBV5-4	TRBJ2-7	15	.	TGTGCCAGCAGCCCGGGGGGACGGGCCTCCTACGAGCAGTACTTC	CASSPGGRASYEQYF
TRBD1	TRBV27	TRBJ1-2	14	.	TGTGCCAGCAAACCAGGGGGAGATCTCTATGGCTACACCTTC	CASKPGGDLYGYTF